This passage covers 7 T cell receptor beta chains from one sample sequenced in a study of cytomegalovirus exposure and HLA in healthy donors. Vbeta (60) and Jbeta (13) primers were used in the PCR. Some clones are missing from TCRdb's copy, which holds only in-frame ones; the method was immunoSEQ multiplex PCR. The sample contains roughly 150,000 clones, roughly 80% of which appear only once. The sequencing sample was made of PBMCs. The receptors shown here come from a male donor in good health and CMV-seronegative.

The V and J genes are TRBV29-1 and TRBJ1-1; 7 nucleotides agree with TRBD1. V shed 3 bases, J shed 3 bases, and the junction held 7 bases outside the gene matches. The CDR3 extends over 14 amino acids. Germline V CDR1 and CDR2: SQVTM, ANQGSEA. CDR3 loop: CSVDPTGLYTEAFF. The CDR3 DNA sequence: TGCAGCGTTGATCCGACAGGGTTGTACACTGAAGCTTTCTTT.

The J gene is TRBJ1-6, the V gene TRBV18; tentatively, D is TRBD1 (6 bases). The V end lost 3 bases, the J end lost 6 bases, and 12 bases lay between the germline ends. The CDR3 is 15 amino acids. The V gene's germline CDR1 is KGHSH and CDR2 LQKENI. The CDR3 DNA sequence: TGTGCCAGCTCACCGAGGGGGGGGCTTAATTCACCCCTCCACTTT. As protein: CASSPRGGLNSPLHF.

The gene calls are TRBV10-3 and TRBJ2-6; D may be TRBD1 (5 bases). This CDR3 is built from 16 residues. Deletions cut 0 bases from V and 0 bases from J, with 6 bases between. From germline, CDR1 is ENHRY and CDR2 SYGVKD. CDR3 region: CAISESDNSGANVLTF. CDR3 DNA: TGTGCCATCAGTGAGTCGGACAACTCTGGGGCCAACGTCCTGACTTTC.

The chain employs TRBV19 and TRBJ1-2; 10 nucleotides match TRBD1. Trimming cost V 2 bases and J 7 bases; bases outside gene matches: 7. CDR3 size: 15 residues. Germline CDR1 LNHDA, CDR2 SQIVND (reference sequence). As DNA, the CDR3 is TGTGCCAGTAGTATACGAGGACAGGGGGGACGTGGCTACACCTTC. Translation: CASSIRGQGGRGYTF.

The J gene is TRBJ2-7, the V gene TRBV21-1; TRBD2 is the table's D call and was not checked against the DNA. TRBV21-1 has pseudogene status. This CDR3 has 20 amino acids. This CDR3 is CASSKGVKFTSRRLDYEQYF. CDR3 coding DNA: TGTGCCAGCAGCAAAGGCGTGAAGTTTACCTCCCGACGACTAGACTACGAGCAGTACTTC.

In this sample, this clone turned up a few times. V and J are TRBV7-2 and TRBJ1-2; D is undetermined. V was clipped by 2 bases and J by 4 bases, with 14 bases between them. Germline V gene lookup returns CDR1 SGHTA and CDR2 FQGNSA. This CDR3 spans 15 amino acids. The CDR3 bases are TGTGCCAGCAGCTTATCGGTTGACAAAAGCTATGGCTACACCTTC. Translated, it gives CASSLSVDKSYGYTF.

This clone was observed a handful of times. The V call is TRBV11-2, the J call TRBJ2-7, with D tentatively TRBD1 (6 bases). Trimming stripped 1 base from V and 6 bases from J, with 13 bases between. The CDR3 length is 14 residues. Germline values: CDR1 SGHAT, CDR2 FQNNGV. CDR3: CASSLGLRGGEQYF. CDR3 nucleotide sequence: TGTGCCAGCAGCTTAGGACTCAGGGGTGGCGAGCAGTACTTC.